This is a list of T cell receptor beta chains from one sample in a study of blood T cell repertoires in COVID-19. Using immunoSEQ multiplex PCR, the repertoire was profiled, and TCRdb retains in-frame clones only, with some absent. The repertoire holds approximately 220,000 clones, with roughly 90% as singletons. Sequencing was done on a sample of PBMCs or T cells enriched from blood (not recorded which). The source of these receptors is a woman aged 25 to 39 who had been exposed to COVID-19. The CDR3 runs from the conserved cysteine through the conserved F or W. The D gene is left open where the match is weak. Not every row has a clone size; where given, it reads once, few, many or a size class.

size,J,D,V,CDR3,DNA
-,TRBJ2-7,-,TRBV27,CASSLDWQGSRYEQYF,TGTGCCAGCAGTTTAGATTGGCAGGGGTCGAGATACGAGCAGTACTTC
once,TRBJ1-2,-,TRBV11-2,CASSLDRGGAGTNYGYTF,TGTGCCAGCAGCTTAGATCGGGGAGGGGCAGGGACAAACTATGGCTACACCTTC
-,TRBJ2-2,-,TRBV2,CASRDPAGTGELFF,TGTGCCAGCAGAGACCCGGCAGGCACCGGGGAGCTGTTTTTT
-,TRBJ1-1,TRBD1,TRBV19,CASRGDRKSNTEAFF,TGTGCCAGTAGAGGGGACAGGAAGTCGAACACTGAAGCTTTCTTT
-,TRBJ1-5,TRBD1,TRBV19,CASSRTGSANQPQHF,TGTGCCAGTAGTAGGACAGGGAGTGCGAATCAGCCCCAGCATTTT
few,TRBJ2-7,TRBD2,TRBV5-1,CASSLFASGGASSSYEQYF,TGCGCCAGCAGCTTGTTCGCTAGCGGGGGGGCTTCTTCCTCCTACGAGCAGTACTTC
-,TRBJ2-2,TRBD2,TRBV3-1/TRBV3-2,CASSPSWRGTDTGELFF,TGTGCCAGCAGCCCCTCCTGGCGGGGGACGGACACCGGGGAGCTGTTTTTT
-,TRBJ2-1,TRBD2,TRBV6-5,CASSYSAGERDNEQFF,TGTGCCAGCAGTTACTCGGCGGGGGAGAGAGACAATGAGCAGTTCTTC
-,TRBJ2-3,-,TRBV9,CASSVTDRSDTQYF,TGTGCCAGCAGCGTTACCGACAGGTCAGATACGCAGTATTTT
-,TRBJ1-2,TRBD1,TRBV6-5,CASSRGRGYTF,TGTGCCAGCAGCAGGGGGCGTGGCTACACCTTC
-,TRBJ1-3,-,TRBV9,CASSKSGNTIYF,TGTGCCAGCAGTAAATCTGGAAACACCATATATTTT
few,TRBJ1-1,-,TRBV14,CASSQGLEAFF,TGTGCCAGCAGCCAAGGACTAGAAGCTTTCTTT
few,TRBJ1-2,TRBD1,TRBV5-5,CASSLGQGGYGYTF,TGTGCCAGCAGCTTGGGACAGGGGGGCTATGGCTACACCTTC
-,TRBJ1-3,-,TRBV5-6,CASSGGSSGNTIYF,TGTGCCAGCAGTGGGGGCAGCTCTGGAAACACCATATATTTT
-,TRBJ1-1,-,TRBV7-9,CASSAGGMNTEAFF,TGTGCCAGCAGCGCGGGGGGAATGAACACTGAAGCTTTCTTT
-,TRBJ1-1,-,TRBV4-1,CASSQEYRTLNTEAFF,TGCGCCAGCAGCCAAGAGTATCGGACACTGAACACTGAAGCTTTCTTT
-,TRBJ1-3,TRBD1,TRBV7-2,CASSWGTGNTIYF,TGTGCCAGCAGCTGGGGGACAGGGAACACCATATATTTT
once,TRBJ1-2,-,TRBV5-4,CASSLDGTIYGYTF,TGTGCCAGCAGCTTGGACGGGACAATCTATGGCTACACCTTC
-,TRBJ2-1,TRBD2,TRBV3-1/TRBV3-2,CASSQGLAGGHEQFF,TGTGCCAGCAGCCAGGGACTAGCGGGGGGGCATGAGCAGTTCTTC
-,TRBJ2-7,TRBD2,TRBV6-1,CASSESASGGAGASYEQYF,TGTGCCAGCAGTGAATCGGCTAGCGGGGGGGCCGGGGCGTCCTACGAGCAGTACTTC